This TCR beta chain came from a study of PD-L1 blockade in urothelial cancer. As for the study in general: The researchers analyzed blood 3 weeks (second dose) and 6 weeks after treatment start.

Sample time point: peripheral blood 6 weeks after treatment start. V lost 2 bases, J lost 4 bases, and 6 bases stayed unmatched. There are 15 residues in the CDR3. The germline CDR1 and CDR2 sequences are SGHTA and FQGTGA. Every PCR received spiked-in synthetic TCR analog templates. TCRdb's table, derived via immunoSEQ multiplex PCR, lists solely in-frame clones and lacks some. Of tens of thousands of clones in the sample, 85% to 95% were seen once. This TCR came from a woman aged 80 or over with urothelial cancer. The V and J genes are TRBV7-3 and TRBJ2-3; 7 bases line up with TRBD2. Specimen: PBMCs, collected around atezolizumab (anti-PD-L1) treatment. The CDR3 spells CASSLWGRDADTQYF. The CDR3 nucleotides read TGTGCCAGCAGCTTATGGGGGAGGGATGCAGATACGCAGTATTTT.